This T cell receptor (beta chain) was sequenced during a study of CD8 T cells in acute hepatitis C reinfection. Study-wide points: Diversity was high, without significant differences between resolver and chronic groups.

As concerns this clone: Antigen unknown.

Time point indicated: naive CD8 control sorted from an acute-time-point sample. A positive HCV RNA or antibody test following a negative test within 24 weeks defined acute primary infection. V gave up 3 bases and J gave up 6 bases; unmatched junction bases: 1. The length of the CDR3 is 13 residues. The germline gives CDR1 SGHNT, CDR2 YYREEE (reference sequence). Method: immunoSEQ multiplex PCR; TCRdb's copy keeps in-frame clones and lacks some. Here the sample spans some 38,000 clones, about 83% being singletons. This chain uses TRBV5-4 with TRBJ2-2; TRBD1 agrees at 8 bases. Sequences were obtained from naive CD8+ T cells from PBMCs. This receptor was taken from a man aged 30 to 39 with chronic hepatitis C. CDR3 nucleotides: TGTGCCAGCAGCTCGACAGGGGCCGGGGAGCTGTTTTTT. Translated: CASSSTGAGELFF.